The next 24 T cell receptor beta chains were all read from a single sample in a study of cytomegalovirus exposure and HLA in healthy donors. The table came from immunoSEQ multiplex PCR; TCRdb's copy has only in-frame clones and leaves some out. The data show about 360,000 clones, roughly 89% seen once. The sequenced sample consisted of PBMCs. Receptors were obtained from a woman under 30 in good health and CMV-seronegative.

This chain joins TRBV2 and TRBJ2-1, with 9 bases that match TRBD1. Germline V gene data show CDR1 as SNHLY and CDR2 as FYNNEI. The CDR3 spans 14 residues. Trimming at V came to 5 bases and at J to 8 bases, leaving 7 bases not matched to a gene. The CDR3 sequence is CASSQTGGFHEQFF. For the CDR3, the DNA is TGTGCCAGCAGTCAGACAGGGGGTTTCCATGAGCAGTTCTTC.

The rearrangement uses TRBV27 and TRBJ1-5; no clear D gene. V was clipped by 10 bases and J by 3 bases, with 16 bases between them. Germline CDR1 MNHEY, CDR2 SMNVEV (reference sequence). This CDR3 has 14 residues. The CDR3 is CATALSGTNQPQHF. The CDR3 DNA is TGTGCCACCGCCCTATCGGGAACCAATCAGCCCCAGCATTTT.

The chain combines TRBV7-9 with TRBJ1-1; a possible D gene is TRBD1 (5 bases). The germline CDR1 and CDR2 sequences are SEHNR and FQNEAQ (reference sequence). The V end was cut by 5 bases, the J end by 1 base, with 11 bases between. The length of the CDR3 is 14 residues. For the CDR3, the DNA is TGTGCCAGCAGCCCATACCAGGGGAACACTGAAGCTTTCTTT. Its translation is CASSPYQGNTEAFF.

The V call is TRBV6-5, the J call TRBJ2-2; the D is unclear. Per germline, CDR1 MNHEY and CDR2 SVGAGI. This CDR3 region has 14 residues. V was cut by 2 bases and J by 1 base, with 5 bases left in between. In DNA form, the CDR3 reads TGTGCCAGCAGTTACGCAGTGAACACCGGGGAGCTGTTTTTT. Protein: CASSYAVNTGELFF.

The rearrangement joins TRBV29-1 to TRBJ2-4, with 7 positions matching TRBD2. Germline V lookup: CDR1 SQVTM, CDR2 ANQGSEA. V lost 1 base and J lost 0; bases outside the gene matches: 3. CDR3 size: 15 residues. The CDR3 region is CSVEVGGKAKNIQYF. The CDR3, as DNA: TGCAGCGTTGAAGTCGGGGGGAAAGCCAAAAACATTCAGTACTTC.

This rearrangement joins TRBV9 to TRBJ2-5, with D perhaps matching TRBD1 (5 bases). The CDR3 is 15 amino acids. V was cut by 0 bases and J by 5 bases, with 14 bases left in between. Germline V gene data show CDR1 as SGDLS and CDR2 as YYNGEE. Here the CDR3 reads CASSVAGALRETQYF. The DNA for the CDR3 is TGTGCCAGCAGCGTAGCTGGGGCCCTACGGGAGACCCAGTACTTC.

This clone was counted a few times. The chain combines TRBV9 with TRBJ1-4; D ambiguous. From germline, CDR1 is SGDLS and CDR2 YYNGEE. The CDR3 covers 14 residues. Trimming removed 0 bases from V and 6 bases from J, with 9 bases in between. CDR3 in DNA: TGTGCCAGCAGCGTAGCGGGGAACGATGAAAAACTGTTTTTT. Translation: CASSVAGNDEKLFF.

This clone appeared once. This chain connects TRBV6-1 to TRBJ2-2, with D tentatively TRBD1 (5 bases). The CDR3 runs to 15 residues. Germline V gives CDR1 MNHNS, CDR2 SASEGT. Trimming cost V 11 bases and J 5 bases, with 21 bases left between them. The CDR3 DNA reads TGTGCCGGGCGACCAGGGCAGGGTCGGACCGGGGAGCTGTTTTTT. Translation gives CAGRPGQGRTGELFF.

The V gene is TRBV5-5, the J gene TRBJ2-2; D ambiguous. The CDR3 contains 12 residues. Trimming cost V 2 bases and J 6 bases, with 5 bases left between them. Germline loops: CDR1 SGHKS, CDR2 YYEKEE (reference sequence). Written as DNA, the CDR3 is TGTGCCAGCAGCTTTCCCGCCGGGGAGCTGTTTTTT. This encodes CASSFPAGELFF.

The chain carries TRBV11-3 and TRBJ2-7, with 9 bases identical to TRBD1. This CDR3 region has 14 residues. Germline V gene lookup returns CDR1 SGHNT and CDR2 YENEEA. Trimming cost V 5 bases and J 6 bases; bases outside gene matches: 8. Here the CDR3 reads CASSTRDRESEQYF. The CDR3 nucleotides read TGTGCCAGCAGCACCAGGGACAGGGAGTCCGAGCAGTACTTC.

This sequence joins TRBV9 and TRBJ2-2; 11 bases align to TRBD1. CDR3 length: 14 amino acids. V lost 4 bases, J lost 6 bases, and 2 bases stayed unmatched. The germline V gene encodes CDR1 SGDLS and CDR2 YYNGEE. DNA of the CDR3: TGTGCCAGCAGCATGGACAGGGGGCCCGGGGAGCTGTTTTTT. This codes for CASSMDRGPGELFF.

The chain uses TRBV27 and TRBJ1-5, with a possible D match to TRBD1 (5 bases). The CDR3 is 14 residues long. Germline loops: CDR1 MNHEY, CDR2 SMNVEV (reference sequence). V was pared by 5 bases and J by 3 bases, with 11 bases between. The CDR3 spells CASSPSGYNQPQHF. The CDR3 DNA reads TGTGCCAGCAGTCCGTCAGGGTACAATCAGCCCCAGCATTTT.

The chain links TRBV9 to TRBJ2-7; 7 bases align to TRBD2. The V and J ends lost 4 bases and 2 bases, in that order; junction bases with no gene match: 6. The CDR3 covers 14 residues. The V gene's germline CDR1 is SGDLS and CDR2 YYNGEE. CDR3 in amino acids: CASSPWGGAYEQYF. DNA for the CDR3: TGTGCCAGCAGCCCCTGGGGGGGGGCCTACGAGCAGTACTTC.

CDR3 protein: CASSTDRGTTEAFF. The CDR3 DNA reads as TGTGCCAGCAGCACCGACAGGGGAACAACTGAAGCTTTCTTT. V usage is TRBV21-1 and J usage is TRBJ1-1; TRBD1 is the table's D call and was not checked against the DNA. TRBV21-1 is recorded as a pseudogene. The CDR3 runs 14 residues.

The V and J genes are TRBV7-6 and TRBJ2-1, with TRBD2 matching over 11 bases. The V segment lost 3 bases and the J segment 6 bases; nucleotides outside the gene matches: 4. The CDR3 has 15 amino acids. Germline lookup yields CDR1 SGHVS and CDR2 FNYEAQ. The CDR3 sequence is CASSFFSGRGNEQFF. The CDR3 DNA is TGTGCCAGCAGCTTCTTTAGCGGGAGGGGCAATGAGCAGTTCTTC.

This clone was seen only once. The chain links TRBV2 to TRBJ2-3; a possible D gene is TRBD2 (6 bases). The CDR3 has 20 residues. Trimming pared 8 bases from V and 3 bases from J, leaving 33 bases between. Germline V gives CDR1 SNHLY, CDR2 FYNNEI. The CDR3 loop reads CASRPQPLAVLQRWTDTQYF. In nucleotides, the CDR3 is TGTGCCAGCCGACCTCAACCCTTAGCGGTACTACAACGGTGGACAGATACGCAGTATTTT.

This chain links TRBV7-9 with TRBJ2-7; 13 positions agree with TRBD2. The CDR3 consists of 17 residues. The V gene end was trimmed by 5 bases and the J gene end by 4 bases; junction bases not matched to a gene: 11. CDR1 and CDR2 from the germline V gene are SEHNR and FQNEAQ (reference sequence). The CDR3 DNA sequence: TGTGCCAGCAGCGGTAGACTAGCGGGGGGCCCCACTTACGAGCAGTACTTC. As protein: CASSGRLAGGPTYEQYF.

This chain connects TRBV7-6 to TRBJ1-6, with D perhaps TRBD1 (6 bases). Germline CDR1 SGHVS, CDR2 FNYEAQ. Trimming shortened V by 5 bases and J by 0 bases, and 17 bases separated the two germline ends. The CDR3 totals 18 residues. The CDR3 protein is CASSPGVTSSSYNSPLHF. The CDR3 bases are TGTGCCAGCAGCCCAGGGGTTACATCGAGCTCCTATAATTCACCCCTCCACTTT.

V is TRBV4-1 and J is TRBJ2-5; D is possibly TRBD2 (5 bases). The CDR3 runs to 18 residues. CDR1 is MGHRA, CDR2 YSYEKL, per germline. V was shortened by 3 bases and J by 0 bases, with 20 bases between the two germline ends. CDR3 amino acids: CASSQGPGWTGNQETQYF. CDR3 DNA: TGCGCCAGCAGCCAGGGCCCCGGTTGGACGGGGAACCAAGAGACCCAGTACTTC.

This clone was seen just once. The V and J genes are TRBV30 and TRBJ2-3; D might be TRBD2 (5 bases). The germline CDR1 and CDR2 sequences are GTSNPN and SVGIG (reference sequence). The V gene lost 4 bases and the J gene lost 2 bases, with 13 bases spanning the gap. This CDR3 region has 14 residues. Here the CDR3 DNA reads TGTGCCTGGATGAGGGTTAGCGCCACAGATACGCAGTATTTT. Amino acids: CAWMRVSATDTQYF.

This chain uses TRBV4-2 with TRBJ2-5, with 11 bases matching TRBD2. Germline CDR1 LGHNA, CDR2 YNFKEQ. The CDR3 runs to 16 residues. V dropped 4 bases and J dropped 4; count of bases not matched to a gene: 8. The CDR3 DNA follows: TGTGCCAGCAGCCTCAATAGCGGGGGGGCCGTAGAGACCCAGTACTTC. As protein: CASSLNSGGAVETQYF.

The chain uses TRBV30 and TRBJ2-5; 7 nucleotides line up with TRBD1. CDR1 is GTSNPN, CDR2 SVGIG, per germline (reference sequence). The CDR3 runs to 12 residues. V shed 3 bases, J shed 2 bases, and the junction held 0 bases outside the gene matches. The CDR3 DNA sequence: TGTGCCTGGAGGACAGGGCAAGAGACCCAGTACTTC. It specifies CAWRTGQETQYF.

This chain links TRBV6-5 with TRBJ2-7; 8 bases line up with TRBD1. Germline V gene sequence: CDR1 MNHEY, CDR2 SVGAGI. CDR3 size: 12 residues. The junction had 0 bases not matched to a gene; V was cut back by 5 bases and J by 3 bases. CDR3 coding DNA: TGTGCCAGCAGTGGACAGGGCTACGAGCAGTACTTC. Protein product: CASSGQGYEQYF.

The rearrangement links TRBV28 to TRBJ2-1; 10 positions match TRBD2. The CDR3 is 14 residues long. J was trimmed by 8 bases and V by 6 bases; bases with no gene match: 7. Germline V gene data show CDR1 as MDHEN and CDR2 as SYDVKM. DNA of the CDR3: TGTGCCAGCAGCCTGGGACTAGCGTTGTATGAGCAGTTCTTC. Residues: CASSLGLALYEQFF. The variable domain in full, with the rest retrieved from reference TRBV28 and TRBJ2-1, is DVKVTQSSRYLVKRTGEKVFLECVQDMDHENMFWYRQDPGLGLRLIYFSYDVKMKEKGDIPEGYSVSREKKERFSLILESASTNQTSMYLCASSLGLALYEQFFGPGTRLTVL.